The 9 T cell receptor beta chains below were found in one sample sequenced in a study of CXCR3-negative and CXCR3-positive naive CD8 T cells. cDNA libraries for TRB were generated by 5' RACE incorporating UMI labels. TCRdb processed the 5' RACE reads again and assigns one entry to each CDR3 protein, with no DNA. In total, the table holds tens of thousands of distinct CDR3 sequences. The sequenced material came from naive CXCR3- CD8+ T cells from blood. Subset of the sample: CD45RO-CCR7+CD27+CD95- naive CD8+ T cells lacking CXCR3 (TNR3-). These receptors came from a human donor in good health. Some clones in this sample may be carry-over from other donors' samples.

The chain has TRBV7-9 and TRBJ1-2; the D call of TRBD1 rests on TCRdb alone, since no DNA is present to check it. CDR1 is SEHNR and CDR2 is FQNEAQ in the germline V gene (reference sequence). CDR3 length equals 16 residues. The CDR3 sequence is CASSPGTGGALLGYTF. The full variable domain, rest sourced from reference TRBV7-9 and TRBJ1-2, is DTGVSQNPRHKITKRGQNVTFRCDPISEHNRLYWYRQTLGQGPEFLTYFQNEAQLEKSRLLSDRFSAERPKGSFSTLEIQRTEQGDSAMYLCASSPGTGGALLGYTFGSGTRLTVV.

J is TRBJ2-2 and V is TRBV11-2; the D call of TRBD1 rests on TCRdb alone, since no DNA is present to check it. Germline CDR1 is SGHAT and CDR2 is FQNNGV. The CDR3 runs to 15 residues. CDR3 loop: CASSLRTGATGELFF.

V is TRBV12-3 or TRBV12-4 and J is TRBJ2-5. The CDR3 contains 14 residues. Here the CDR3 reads CASSTPDPQETQYF.

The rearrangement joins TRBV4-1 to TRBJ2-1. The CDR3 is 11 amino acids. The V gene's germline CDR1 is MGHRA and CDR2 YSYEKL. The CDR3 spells CASSQGRGQFF.

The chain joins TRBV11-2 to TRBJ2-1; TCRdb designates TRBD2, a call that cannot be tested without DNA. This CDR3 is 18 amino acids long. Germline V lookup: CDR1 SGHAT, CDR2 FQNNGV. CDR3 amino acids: CASSLVASGGAIGNEQFF.

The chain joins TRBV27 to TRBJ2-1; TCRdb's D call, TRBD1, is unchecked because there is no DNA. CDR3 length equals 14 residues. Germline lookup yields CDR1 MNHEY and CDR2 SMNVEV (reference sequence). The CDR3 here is CASSTRDRGHEQFF.

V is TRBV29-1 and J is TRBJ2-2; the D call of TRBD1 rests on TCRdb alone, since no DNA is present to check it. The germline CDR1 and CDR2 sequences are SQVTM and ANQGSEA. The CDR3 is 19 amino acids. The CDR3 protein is CSVEDGLTMGQGRTGELFF.

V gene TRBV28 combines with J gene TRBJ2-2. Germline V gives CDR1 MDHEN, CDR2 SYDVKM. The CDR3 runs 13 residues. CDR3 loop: CASSLLDGGELFF.

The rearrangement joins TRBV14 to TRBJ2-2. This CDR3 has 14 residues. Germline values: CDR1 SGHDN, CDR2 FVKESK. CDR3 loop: CASSVLEGSGELFF.